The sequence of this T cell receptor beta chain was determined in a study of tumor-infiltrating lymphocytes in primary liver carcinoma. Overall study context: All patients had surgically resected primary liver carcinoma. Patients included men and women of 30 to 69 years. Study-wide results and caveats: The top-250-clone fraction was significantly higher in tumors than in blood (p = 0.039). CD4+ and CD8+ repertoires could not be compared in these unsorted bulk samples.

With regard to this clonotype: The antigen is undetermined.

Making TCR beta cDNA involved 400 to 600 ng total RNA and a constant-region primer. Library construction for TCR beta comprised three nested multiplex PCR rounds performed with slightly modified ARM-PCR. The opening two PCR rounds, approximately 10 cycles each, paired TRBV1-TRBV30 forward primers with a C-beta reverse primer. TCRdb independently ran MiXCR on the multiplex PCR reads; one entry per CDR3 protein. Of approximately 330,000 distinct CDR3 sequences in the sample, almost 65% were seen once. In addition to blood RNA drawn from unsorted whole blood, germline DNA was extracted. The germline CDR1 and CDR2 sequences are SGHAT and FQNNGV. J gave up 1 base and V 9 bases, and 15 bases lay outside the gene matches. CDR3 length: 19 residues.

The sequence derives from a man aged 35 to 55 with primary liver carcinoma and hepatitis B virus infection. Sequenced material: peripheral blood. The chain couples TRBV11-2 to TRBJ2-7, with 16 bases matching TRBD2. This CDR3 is CARSPVGTSGRALSYEQYF. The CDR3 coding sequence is TGTGCCAGGAGCCCCGTCGGGACTAGCGGGAGGGCCTTGTCCTACGAGCAGTACTTC.